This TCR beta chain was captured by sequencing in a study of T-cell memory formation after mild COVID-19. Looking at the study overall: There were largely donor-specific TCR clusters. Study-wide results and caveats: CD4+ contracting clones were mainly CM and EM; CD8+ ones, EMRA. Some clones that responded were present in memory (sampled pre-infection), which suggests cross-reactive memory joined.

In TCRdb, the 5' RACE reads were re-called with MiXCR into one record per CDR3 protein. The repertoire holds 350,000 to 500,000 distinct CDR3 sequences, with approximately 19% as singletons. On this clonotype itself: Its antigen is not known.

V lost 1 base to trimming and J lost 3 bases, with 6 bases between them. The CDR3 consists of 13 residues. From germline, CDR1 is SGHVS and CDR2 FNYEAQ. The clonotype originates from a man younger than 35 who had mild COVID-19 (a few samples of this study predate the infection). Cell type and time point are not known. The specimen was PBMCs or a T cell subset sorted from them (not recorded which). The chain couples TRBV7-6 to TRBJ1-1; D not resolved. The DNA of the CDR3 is TGTGCCAGCAGCTTAGGAACCTACACTGAAGCTTTCTTT. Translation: CASSLGTYTEAFF.